The 2 T cell receptor beta chains below were found in one sample sequenced in a study of HIV-infected children after antiretroviral therapy interruption. The sample's treatment: PENTA 11 planned treatment interruption arm or continuous ART arm. The TCR library was built from RNA with a 3' RACE protocol and unique molecular identifiers. In TCRdb, the 3' RACE reads were re-called with MiXCR into one record per CDR3 protein. The repertoire consists of 14,000 to 15,000 distinct CDR3 sequences, with around 3.4% occurring once and the leading ten covering around a third. The sample was CD45RO+ CD8+ T cells from PBMCs, pooled from several time points, taken from a donor given antiretroviral therapy, either interrupted or continuous. Described subset: memory CD8+ CD45RO+ CD45RA- T cells. Receptors originate from a pool of human donors with HIV.

At least ten counts were recorded for this clonotype. V gene TRBV20-1 combines with J gene TRBJ2-5; D is unresolved. The germline CDR1 and CDR2 sequences are DFQATT and SNEGSKA (reference sequence). This CDR3 has 15 residues. The V end was cut by 1 base, the J end by 5 bases, with 17 bases between. The CDR3 DNA follows: TGCAGTGCTAGAGGGGATACACCTTTTTCTGAGACCCAGTACTTC. Translated, it gives CSARGDTPFSETQYF.

There are many counts of this clonotype. V gene TRBV7-9 combines with J gene TRBJ2-6; a possible D gene is TRBD1 (5 bases). From germline, CDR1 is SEHNR and CDR2 FQNEAQ (reference sequence). CDR3 length: 16 residues. The V and J ends lost 6 bases and 0 bases respectively, with 12 bases between them. In nucleotides, the CDR3 is TGTGCCAGCAGTCTAAGCAGGGTCTCTGGGGCCAACGTCCTGACTTTC. Its protein is CASSLSRVSGANVLTF.